Presented here are 2 T cell receptor beta chains from one specimen sequenced in a study of blood T cell repertoires in COVID-19. Profiled with immunoSEQ multiplex PCR; TCRdb holds only in-frame clones, not every one. There are about 160,000 clones in the sample; approximately 80% occur only once, and 4.5% to 7.5% lies in the top ten. Material for sequencing was PBMCs or T cells enriched from blood (not recorded which). All receptors derive from a man aged 40-49 years who had recovered from COVID-19.

This chain uses TRBV2 with TRBJ2-1; 11 nucleotides line up with TRBD2. Germline trimming cut 6 bases from V and 10 bases from J; bases unmatched to any gene: 8. CDR3 size: 14 residues. CDR1 is SNHLY, CDR2 FYNNEI, per germline. This CDR3 is CASSEYLAGGEQFF. The CDR3 bases are TGTGCCAGCAGCGAGTATCTAGCGGGAGGAGAGCAGTTCTTC. Combining the CDR3 with reference TRBV2 and TRBJ2-1 gives the whole variable domain EPEVTQTPSHQVTQMGQEVILRCVPISNHLYFYWYRQILGQKVEFLVSFYNNEISEKSEIFDDQFSVERPDGSNFTLKIRSTKLEDSAMYFCASSEYLAGGEQFFGPGTRLTVL.

V gene TRBV25-1 combines with J gene TRBJ2-7; D may be TRBD2 (6 bases). Trimming removed 4 bases at V and 3 bases at J, with 16 bases between. CDR3 size: 15 residues. Germline lookup yields CDR1 MGHDK and CDR2 SYGVNS. CDR3 nucleotides: TGTGCCAGCAGTGGCCCCTACGGGAGTGTCTACGAGCAGTACTTC. Translating gives CASSGPYGSVYEQYF.